These T cell receptor beta chains were read from a single sample in a study of CD8 T cells in ankylosing spondylitis. TCRdb reanalysed the 5' RACE reads using MiXCR and keeps one entry per CDR3 protein. The sample consists of approximately 400,000 distinct CDR3 sequences, approximately 17% of them appearing once. The sequenced sample consisted of blood, either unsorted or a sorted T cell fraction (not recorded which). These receptors were collected from a male donor with ankylosing spondylitis. CDR3s leave out the opening cysteine and the closing phenylalanine or tryptophan. The order of the fields is CDR3 protein, J gene, V gene.

CDR3 protein: ASSFGGGAGDTQY
J gene: TRBJ2-3
V gene: TRBV12-3/TRBV12-4

CDR3 protein: SAPDIAGGLYEQF
J gene: TRBJ2-1
V gene: TRBV20-1

CDR3 protein: ATSMASGGEETQY
J gene: TRBJ2-5
V gene: TRBV15

CDR3 protein: ASSLGAGLMNTEAF
J gene: TRBJ1-1
V gene: TRBV7-2

CDR3 protein: ASSFGTSGNIQY
J gene: TRBJ2-4
V gene: TRBV7-2

CDR3 protein: ASSPRDLGNEQF
J gene: TRBJ2-1
V gene: TRBV18

CDR3 protein: ASSLIAGPYNEQF
J gene: TRBJ2-1
V gene: TRBV7-3

CDR3 protein: ASSLAVGKGSKMNTEAF
J gene: TRBJ1-1
V gene: TRBV7-4

CDR3 protein: ASRPAGTEGYT
J gene: TRBJ1-2
V gene: TRBV3-1

CDR3 protein: ASSGGTYDTQY
J gene: TRBJ2-3
V gene: TRBV7-9

CDR3 protein: ASSEFGPNRETQY
J gene: TRBJ2-5
V gene: TRBV7-8

CDR3 protein: ASSRQGGVHEQY
J gene: TRBJ2-7
V gene: TRBV6-1

CDR3 protein: ASSFLQGNEQF
J gene: TRBJ2-1
V gene: TRBV5-1

CDR3 protein: ASSPGTRAGNTIY
J gene: TRBJ1-3
V gene: TRBV7-9

CDR3 protein: ASSQDPRTGSSTDTQY
J gene: TRBJ2-3
V gene: TRBV3-1

CDR3 protein: ASSLVPGANEKLF
J gene: TRBJ1-4
V gene: TRBV5-1

CDR3 protein: ASSRGLAGDNEQF
J gene: TRBJ2-1
V gene: TRBV18

CDR3 protein: SASRTAADEQF
J gene: TRBJ2-1
V gene: TRBV20-1

CDR3 protein: SGGGTFRESTDTQY
J gene: TRBJ2-3
V gene: TRBV29-1

CDR3 protein: ASRDTSGGALWGEQF
J gene: TRBJ2-1
V gene: TRBV4-1